The 9 T cell receptor beta chains below come from one sample, sequenced in a study of molecular identifiers for immune sequencing clone quantification. TCRdb reanalysed the PCR reads using MiXCR and keeps one entry per CDR3 protein. In the table there are about 320,000 distinct CDR3 sequences, 20% to 25% of which are singletons. Sequenced material: naive CD8+ T cells from blood, with Jurkat cell RNA spiked in. Regarding subset: FACS-sorted CD8+CD4-CCR7+CD45RA+ naive T cells. The receptors were sampled from a human donor in good health. Some libraries in this study had Jurkat cell RNA spiked in.

This clonotype occurred many times. The chain has TRBV12-5 and TRBJ2-3; no firm D call. Germline CDR1 LGHNT, CDR2 FRNRAP. Between the trimmed V and J ends, which lost 1 base and 3 bases, there was a span of 5 bases. CDR3 size: 13 residues. CDR3 residues: CASGLGRTDTQYF. The CDR3 bases are TGTGCTAGTGGTTTGGGTCGGACAGATACGCAGTATTTT.

Concerning this clonotype itself: A much larger clonotype is one base distant, so this may be a read error. CDR3 nucleotides: TGTGCCAGCAGTGGGCCCCGACGGCGCGTGAACACTGAAGCTTTCTTT. Translating it yields CASSGPRRRVNTEAFF. The V call is TRBV28, the J call TRBJ1-1; D is uncertain. V was shortened by 5 bases and J by 0 bases, with 16 bases between the two germline ends. CDR1 MDHEN and CDR2 SYDVKM come from the germline V gene. There are 16 residues in the CDR3.

In regard to this clonotype: A much larger clone lies a single base off, so this may be a read error. V and J are TRBV27 and TRBJ1-6; 11 bases match TRBD1. Germline V CDR1 and CDR2: MNHEY, SMNVEV (reference sequence). This CDR3 contains 18 residues. Trimming cost V 3 bases and J 11 bases; bases outside gene matches: 15. Written as DNA, the CDR3 is TGTGCCAGCAGTTTTTTTACCTTTGGACAGGGGGCTCCACCACCCCTCCACTTT. Translated: CASSFFTFGQGAPPPLHF.

At least ten counts were recorded for this clonotype. V is TRBV5-1 and J is TRBJ2-4; 11 nucleotides agree with TRBD1. J gave up 4 bases and V 1 base, and 4 bases lay outside the gene matches. This CDR3 contains 16 residues. Germline V CDR1 and CDR2: SGHRS, YFSETQ. CDR3 loop: CASSLRTGGIKNIQYF. In nucleotides, the CDR3 is TGCGCCAGCAGCTTGCGGACAGGGGGCATTAAAAACATTCAGTACTTC.

Concerning this clonotype: Since a much larger clone is just one base distant, this may be a read error. J is TRBJ1-3 and V is TRBV4-3; no clear D. There are 16 residues in the CDR3. V shed 0 bases and J shed 1 base, with 10 bases lying between them. Germline V gene lookup returns CDR1 LGHNA and CDR2 YSLEER. CDR3 DNA: TGCGCCAGCAGCCAAGACGGGCGAAATTCTGGAAACACCATATATTTT. Protein sequence: CASSQDGRNSGNTIYF.

This clonotype was seen only a few times. At one boundary the junction diverges from the germline segment, which might be a read error. The gene calls are TRBV11-2 and TRBJ2-7; weak D call: TRBD1 (6 bases). This CDR3 region has 14 residues. Germline V gene lookup returns CDR1 SGHAT and CDR2 FQNNGV. The CDR3 region is CASTLNTGNHEQYF. The DNA of the CDR3 is TGTGCCAGCACCTTAAATACAGGGAATCACGAGCAGTACTTC.

On this clonotype: Being one base from a much bigger clone, this may be a read error. The genes are TRBV5-4 and TRBJ2-5, with 15 bases aligning to TRBD2. CDR3 length: 15 residues. CDR1 is SGHNT and CDR2 is YYREEE in the germline V gene (reference sequence). The chain's CDR3 is CVSSPGLAGGETQYF. CDR3 nucleotide sequence: TGTGTCAGCAGCCCGGGACTAGCGGGAGGAGAGACCCAGTACTTC.

This clonotype was detected ten times or more. The chain couples TRBV19 to TRBJ2-3; no clear D. The CDR3 consists of 12 residues. Trimming pared 0 bases from V and 6 bases from J, leaving 4 bases between. Germline lookup yields CDR1 LNHDA and CDR2 SQIVND (reference sequence). CDR3 region: CASSIDLDTQYF. CDR3 sequence (DNA): TGTGCCAGTAGTATAGACCTGGATACGCAGTATTTT.

The sample holds a few counts of this clonotype. The chain combines TRBV12-3 or TRBV12-4 with TRBJ2-5; 8 bases align to TRBD2. Trimming removed 5 bases from V and 2 bases from J; junction bases left unmatched: 4. The CDR3 is made up of 14 amino acids. The DNA of the CDR3 is TGTGCCAGCAGTCGGACTAGCCAACAAGAGACCCAGTACTTC. Translation: CASSRTSQQETQYF.